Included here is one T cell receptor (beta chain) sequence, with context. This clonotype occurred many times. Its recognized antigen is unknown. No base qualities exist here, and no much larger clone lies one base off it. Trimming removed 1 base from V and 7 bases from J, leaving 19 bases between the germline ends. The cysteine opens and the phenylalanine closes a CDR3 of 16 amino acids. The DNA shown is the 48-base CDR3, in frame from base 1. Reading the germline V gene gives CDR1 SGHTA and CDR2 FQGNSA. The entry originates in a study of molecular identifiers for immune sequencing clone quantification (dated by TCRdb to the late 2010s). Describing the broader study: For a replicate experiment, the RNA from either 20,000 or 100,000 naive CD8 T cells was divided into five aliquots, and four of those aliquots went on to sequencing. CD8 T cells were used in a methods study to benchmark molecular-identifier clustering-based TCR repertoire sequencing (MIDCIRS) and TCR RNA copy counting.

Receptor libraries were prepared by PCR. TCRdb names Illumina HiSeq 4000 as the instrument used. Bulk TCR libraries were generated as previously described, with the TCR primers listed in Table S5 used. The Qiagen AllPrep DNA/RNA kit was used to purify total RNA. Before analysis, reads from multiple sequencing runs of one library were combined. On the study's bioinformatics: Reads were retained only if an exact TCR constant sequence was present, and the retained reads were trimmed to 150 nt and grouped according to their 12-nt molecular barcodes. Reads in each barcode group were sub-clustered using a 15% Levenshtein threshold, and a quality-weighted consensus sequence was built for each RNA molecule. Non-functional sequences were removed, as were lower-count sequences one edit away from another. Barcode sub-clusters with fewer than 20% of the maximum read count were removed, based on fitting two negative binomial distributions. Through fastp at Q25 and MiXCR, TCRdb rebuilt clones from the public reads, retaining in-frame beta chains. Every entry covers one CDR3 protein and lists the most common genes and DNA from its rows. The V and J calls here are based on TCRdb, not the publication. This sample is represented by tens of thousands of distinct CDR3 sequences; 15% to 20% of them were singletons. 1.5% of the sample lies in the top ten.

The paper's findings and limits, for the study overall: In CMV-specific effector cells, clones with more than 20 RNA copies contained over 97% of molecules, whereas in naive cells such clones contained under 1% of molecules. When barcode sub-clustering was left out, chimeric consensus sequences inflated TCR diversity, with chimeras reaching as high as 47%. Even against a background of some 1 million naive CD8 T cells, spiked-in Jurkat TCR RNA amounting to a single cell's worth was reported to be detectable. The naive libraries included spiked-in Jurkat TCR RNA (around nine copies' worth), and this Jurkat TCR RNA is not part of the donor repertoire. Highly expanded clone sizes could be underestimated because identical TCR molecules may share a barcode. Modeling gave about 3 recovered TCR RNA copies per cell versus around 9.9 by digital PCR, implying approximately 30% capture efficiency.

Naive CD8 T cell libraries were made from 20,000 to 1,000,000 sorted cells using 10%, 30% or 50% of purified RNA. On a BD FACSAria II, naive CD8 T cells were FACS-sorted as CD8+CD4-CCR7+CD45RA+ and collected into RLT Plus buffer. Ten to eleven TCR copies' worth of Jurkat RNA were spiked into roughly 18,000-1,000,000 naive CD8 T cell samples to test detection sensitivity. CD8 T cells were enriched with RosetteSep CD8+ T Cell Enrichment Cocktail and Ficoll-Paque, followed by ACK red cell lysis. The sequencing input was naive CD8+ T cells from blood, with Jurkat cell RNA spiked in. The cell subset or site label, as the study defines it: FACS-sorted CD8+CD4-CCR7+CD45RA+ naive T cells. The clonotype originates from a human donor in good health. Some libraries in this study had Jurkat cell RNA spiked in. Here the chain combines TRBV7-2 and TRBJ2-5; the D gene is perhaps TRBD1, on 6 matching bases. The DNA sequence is TGTGCCAGCAGCTTAGTGCCCTGGGACATGGCGGGGACCCAGTACTTC. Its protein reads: CASSLVPWDMAGTQYF.